The clone carrying this TCR beta chain showed up just a few times. The germline gene is not matched at one end of the junction; a read error may be the cause. The sample is drawn from a study of blood T cell repertoires in COVID-19. Sequenced by immunoSEQ multiplex PCR; TCRdb stores in-frame clones only, minus some. The sample contains around 250,000 clones, more than 70% of which appear only once. Allocation to cohorts depended on clinical history reported by the participants. CDR1 is SSHAT, CDR2 FNYEAQ, per germline (reference sequence). The CDR3 totals 16 residues. The V gene is TRBV7-7, the J gene TRBJ1-2; 7 positions match TRBD1. Material: PBMCs or T cells enriched from blood (not recorded which). The clonotype was recovered from a woman aged 45-65 years who had recovered from COVID-19. The DNA for the CDR3 is TGTGCTAGCAGCCCTCTGCGTGGGCCAGGGGGTAATGGCTACACCTTC. Amino acid sequence: CASSPLRGPGGNGYTF.